This TCR beta chain was retrieved from a study of CD8 T cells in Susac syndrome. A remark on this clonotype: Its antigen is as yet unknown.

Random hexamers were used to reverse transcribe an amount of about 0.45 to 1 ug RNA. By means of immunoSEQ multiplex PCR, TCR beta CDR3 spanning 54 Vbeta and 13 Jbeta underwent amplification. TCRdb re-derived calls from the immunoSEQ multiplex PCR reads in MiXCR, one entry per CDR3 protein. The sample yields 150,000 to 200,000 distinct CDR3 sequences, 80% to 95% seen once. From blood CD8+ and CD4+ T cells, TCR beta sequences were generated. TEMRA cells were enriched by FACS, and CD4+ and CD8+ T cells were negatively isolated. Findings and caveats of the study: The authors acknowledged that their TCR sequencing and HLA analysis involved a relatively small number of individuals.

V lost 0 bases to trimming and J lost 4 bases, with 13 bases between them. CDR3 length equals 15 residues. The germline V gene encodes CDR1 SGDLS and CDR2 YYNGEE. The TCR was taken from a human donor with multiple sclerosis. The sample taken for sequencing was CD4+ T cells from PBMCs. This sequence joins TRBV9 and TRBJ1-2; D unresolved. For the CDR3, the DNA is TGTGCCAGCAGCGTAGCTCCGGAAACCCTCTATGGCTACACCTTC. Translated, it gives CASSVAPETLYGYTF.